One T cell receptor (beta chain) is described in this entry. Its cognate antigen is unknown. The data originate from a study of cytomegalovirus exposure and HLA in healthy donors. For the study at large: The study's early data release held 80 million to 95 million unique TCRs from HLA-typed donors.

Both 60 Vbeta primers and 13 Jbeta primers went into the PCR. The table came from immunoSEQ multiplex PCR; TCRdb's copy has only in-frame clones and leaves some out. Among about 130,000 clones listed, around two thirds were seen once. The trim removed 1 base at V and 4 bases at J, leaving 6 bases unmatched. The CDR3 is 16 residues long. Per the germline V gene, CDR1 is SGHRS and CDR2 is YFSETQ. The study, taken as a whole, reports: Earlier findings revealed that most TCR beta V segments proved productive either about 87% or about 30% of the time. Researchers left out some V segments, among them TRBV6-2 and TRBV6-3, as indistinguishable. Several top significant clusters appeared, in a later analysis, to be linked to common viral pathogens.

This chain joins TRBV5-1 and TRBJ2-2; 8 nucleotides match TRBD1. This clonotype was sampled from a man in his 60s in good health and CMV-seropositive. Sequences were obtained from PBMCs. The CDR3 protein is CASSLPKTGATGELFF. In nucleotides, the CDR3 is TGCGCCAGCAGCTTGCCCAAGACAGGGGCCACCGGGGAGCTGTTTTTT.